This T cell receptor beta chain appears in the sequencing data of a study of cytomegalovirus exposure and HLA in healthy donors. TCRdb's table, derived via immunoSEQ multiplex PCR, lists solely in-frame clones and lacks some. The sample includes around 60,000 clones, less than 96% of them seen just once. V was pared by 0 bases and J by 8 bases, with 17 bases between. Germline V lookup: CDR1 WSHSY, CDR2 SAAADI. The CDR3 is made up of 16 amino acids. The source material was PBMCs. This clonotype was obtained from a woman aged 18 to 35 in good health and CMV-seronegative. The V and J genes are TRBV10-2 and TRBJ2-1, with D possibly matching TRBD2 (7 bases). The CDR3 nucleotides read TGCGCCAGCAGTGAGTCGGGGGGGGCCCACTGGTATGAGCAGTTCTTC. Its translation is CASSESGGAHWYEQFF.